Listed here is a single TCR beta chain. Its antigen is currently unknown. The assay was immunoSEQ multiplex PCR, and TCRdb's table has in-frame clones only and misses some. The sample yields about 56,000 clones, approximately 90% seen once. This entry belongs to a study of cytomegalovirus exposure and HLA in healthy donors. Whole-study findings and limits: Associated with cytomegalovirus, according to the listing, were 150 to 200 TCR beta chains.

This clonotype was sampled from a man aged 18 to 30 in good health and CMV-seronegative. What was sequenced was PBMCs.

Here the CDR3 DNA reads TGTGCCAGCACCCTATCTCCGTATGGCTACACCTTC. Residues: CASTLSPYGYTF. The chain is built from TRBV13 and TRBJ1-2; no definite D call. The CDR3 has 12 amino acids. Trimming shortened V by 7 bases and J by 5 bases, and 11 bases separated the two germline ends. Germline V CDR1 and CDR2: PRHDT, FYEKMQ (reference sequence).